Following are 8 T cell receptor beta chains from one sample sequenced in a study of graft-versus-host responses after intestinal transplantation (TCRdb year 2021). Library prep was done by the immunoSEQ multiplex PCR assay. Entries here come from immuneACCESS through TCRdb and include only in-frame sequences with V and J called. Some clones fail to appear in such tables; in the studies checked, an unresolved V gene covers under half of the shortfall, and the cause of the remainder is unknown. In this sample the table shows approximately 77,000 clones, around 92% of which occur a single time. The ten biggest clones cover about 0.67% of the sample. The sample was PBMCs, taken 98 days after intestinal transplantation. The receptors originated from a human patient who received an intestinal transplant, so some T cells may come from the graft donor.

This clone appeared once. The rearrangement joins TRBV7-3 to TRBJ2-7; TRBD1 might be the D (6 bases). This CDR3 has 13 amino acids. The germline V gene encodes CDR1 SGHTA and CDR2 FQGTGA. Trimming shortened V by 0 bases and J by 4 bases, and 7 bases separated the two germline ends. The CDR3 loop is CASSLTGGYEQYF. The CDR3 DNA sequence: TGTGCCAGCAGCTTAACAGGGGGTTACGAGCAGTACTTC. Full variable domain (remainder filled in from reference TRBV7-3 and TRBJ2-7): GAGVSQTPSNKVTEKGKYVELRCDPISGHTALYWYRQSLGQGPEFLIYFQGTGAADDSGLPNDRFFAVRPEGSVSTLKIQRTERGDSAVYLCASSLTGGYEQYFGPGTRLTVT.

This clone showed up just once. The CDR3 loop reads CASSVTNTGELFF. CDR3 DNA sequence: TGTGCCAGCAGCGTAACGAACACCGGGGAGCTGTTTTTT. The chain uses TRBV9 and TRBJ2-2, with D unresolved. Trimming took off 1 base at V and 0 bases at J, with 1 base between the two ends. Germline V gene lookup returns CDR1 SGDLS and CDR2 YYNGEE. The CDR3 spans 13 residues. Together with reference TRBV9 and TRBJ2-2, the CDR3 gives the full variable domain: DSGVTQTPKHLITATGQRVTLRCSPRSGDLSVYWYQQSLDQGLQFLIQYYNGEERAKGNILERFSAQQFPDLHSELNLSSLELGDSALYFCASSVTNTGELFFGEGSRLTVL.

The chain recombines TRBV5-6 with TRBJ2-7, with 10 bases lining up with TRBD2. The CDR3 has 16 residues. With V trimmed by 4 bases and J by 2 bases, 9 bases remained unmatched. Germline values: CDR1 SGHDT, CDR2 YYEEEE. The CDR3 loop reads CASSSPGTSVTYEQYF. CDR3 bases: TGTGCCAGCAGCAGCCCCGGGACTAGCGTTACCTACGAGCAGTACTTC.

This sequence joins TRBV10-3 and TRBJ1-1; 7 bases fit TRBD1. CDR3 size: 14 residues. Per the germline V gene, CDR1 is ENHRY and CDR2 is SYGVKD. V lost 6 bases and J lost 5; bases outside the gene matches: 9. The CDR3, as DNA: TGTGCCATCAGGGCGACAGGGCGGATTACTGAAGCTTTCTTT. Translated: CAIRATGRITEAFF.

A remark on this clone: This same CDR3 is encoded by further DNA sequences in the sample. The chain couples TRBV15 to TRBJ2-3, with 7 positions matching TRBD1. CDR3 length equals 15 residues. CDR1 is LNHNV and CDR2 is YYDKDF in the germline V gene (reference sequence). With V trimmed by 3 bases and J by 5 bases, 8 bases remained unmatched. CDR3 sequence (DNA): TGTGCCACCAGCAGCCGGGACAGTATATTAGATACGCAGTATTTT. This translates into CATSSRDSILDTQYF.

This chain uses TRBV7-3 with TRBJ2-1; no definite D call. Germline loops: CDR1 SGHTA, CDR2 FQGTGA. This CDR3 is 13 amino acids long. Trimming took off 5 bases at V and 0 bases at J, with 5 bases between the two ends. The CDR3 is CASSPNSYNEQFF. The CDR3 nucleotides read TGTGCCAGCAGCCCAAACTCCTACAATGAGCAGTTCTTC.

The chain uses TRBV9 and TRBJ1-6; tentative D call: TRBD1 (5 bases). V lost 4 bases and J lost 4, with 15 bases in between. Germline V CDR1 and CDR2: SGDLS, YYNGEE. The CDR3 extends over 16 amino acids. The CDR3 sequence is CASSRDSRGYNSPLHF. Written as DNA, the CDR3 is TGTGCCAGCAGCCGTGACAGTCGAGGATATAATTCACCCCTCCACTTT.

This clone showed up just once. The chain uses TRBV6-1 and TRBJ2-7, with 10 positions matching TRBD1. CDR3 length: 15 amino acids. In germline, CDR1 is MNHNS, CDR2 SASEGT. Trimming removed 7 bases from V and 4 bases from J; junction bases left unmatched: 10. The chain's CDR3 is CASNGGGQGKYEQYF. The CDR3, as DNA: TGTGCCAGCAATGGGGGGGGACAGGGGAAGTACGAGCAGTACTTC.